This is a list of T cell receptor beta chains from one sample in a study of T cell responses to AZD1222 COVID-19 vaccine. The repertoire was sequenced with immunoSEQ multiplex PCR; TCRdb's copy has only in-frame clones and lacks some. The sample holds approximately 270,000 clones, about 94% seen once. Here the sequenced sample was peripheral blood, taken 28 days after the second AZD1222 dose. The receptors here all came from an adult who received the AZD1222 COVID-19 vaccine. Both conserved end residues are part of each CDR3. The order of the fields is clone size, D gene, J gene, V gene, CDR3 DNA, CDR3 protein. D genes are given only for firm matches. A clone size is listed for some rows: how often the clone was seen (once, few, many), or a class if it is expanded.

abundance: .; d_gene: .; j_gene: TRBJ2-1; v_gene: TRBV11-1; CDR3nt: TGTGCCAGCAGCATAATTCCCCGGGAGGAGCAGTTCTTC; CDR3aa: CASSIIPREEQFF
abundance: .; d_gene: .; j_gene: TRBJ1-1; v_gene: TRBV5-1; CDR3nt: TGCGCCAGCAGCGCCGGACCGGTCGGAGCTGAAGCTTTCTTT; CDR3aa: CASSAGPVGAEAFF
abundance: .; d_gene: TRBD1; j_gene: TRBJ1-6; v_gene: TRBV24-1; CDR3nt: TGTGCCACCAGTGGGGCGACAGGGAAGAACGTAGGCTCCTATAATTCACCCCTCCACTTT; CDR3aa: CATSGATGKNVGSYNSPLHF
abundance: .; d_gene: TRBD1; j_gene: TRBJ1-2; v_gene: TRBV9; CDR3nt: TGTGCCAGCAGCGTCGGGACAGGGGCATTTGGCTACACCTTC; CDR3aa: CASSVGTGAFGYTF
abundance: .; d_gene: .; j_gene: TRBJ2-5; v_gene: TRBV12-3/TRBV12-4; CDR3nt: TGTGCCAGCAGTGCCTTTGCGGAGACCCAGTACTTC; CDR3aa: CASSAFAETQYF
abundance: .; d_gene: .; j_gene: TRBJ2-7; v_gene: TRBV6-5; CDR3nt: TGTGCCAGCAGTTACTGGTCCCCCGGCTACGAGCAGTACTTC; CDR3aa: CASSYWSPGYEQYF
abundance: few; d_gene: .; j_gene: TRBJ2-1; v_gene: TRBV7-9; CDR3nt: TGTGCCACTGACTACAATGAGCAGTTCTTC; CDR3aa: CATDYNEQFF
abundance: .; d_gene: .; j_gene: TRBJ1-1; v_gene: TRBV3-1/TRBV3-2; CDR3nt: TGTGCCAGCAGCCCCGCATCCTGGGATTCTGAAGCTTTCTTT; CDR3aa: CASSPASWDSEAFF
abundance: .; d_gene: .; j_gene: TRBJ2-3; v_gene: TRBV24-1; CDR3nt: TGTGCCACCAGTGATTCGGGGATTCTTTCAGATACGCAGTATTTT; CDR3aa: CATSDSGILSDTQYF
abundance: .; d_gene: .; j_gene: TRBJ1-6; v_gene: TRBV19; CDR3nt: TGTGCCAGTACAAAGGAAAATTCACCCCTCCACTTT; CDR3aa: CASTKENSPLHF
abundance: .; d_gene: TRBD1; j_gene: TRBJ2-7; v_gene: TRBV5-1; CDR3nt: TGCGCCAGCAGCTCAACAGGGGGATGGGCCTACGAGCAGTACTTC; CDR3aa: CASSSTGGWAYEQYF
abundance: .; d_gene: .; j_gene: TRBJ1-2; v_gene: TRBV20-1; CDR3nt: TGCAGTGCTTCTTTCAGGGGTGGCTACACCTTC; CDR3aa: CSASFRGGYTF
abundance: .; d_gene: TRBD1; j_gene: TRBJ2-1; v_gene: TRBV5-1; CDR3nt: TGCGCCAGCAGCTCCCTAGGACAGGTTTCCTACAATGAGCAGTTCTTC; CDR3aa: CASSSLGQVSYNEQFF
abundance: once; d_gene: TRBD1; j_gene: TRBJ2-5; v_gene: TRBV24-1; CDR3nt: TGTGCCACCAGTGAGTCCGGGACAGGGGCGCAAGAGACCCAGTACTTC; CDR3aa: CATSESGTGAQETQYF
abundance: .; d_gene: TRBD1; j_gene: TRBJ1-3; v_gene: TRBV7-2; CDR3nt: TGTGCCAGCAGCTTAGCCCCAGGGGGCACCATATATTTT; CDR3aa: CASSLAPGGTIYF